A selection of T cell receptor beta chains follows, all from one sample in a study of cytomegalovirus exposure and HLA in healthy donors. Profiling relied on immunoSEQ multiplex PCR, and the TCRdb table lists in-frame clones only, not all of them. The sample shows around 200,000 clones, more than 80% of them seen only once. Sequenced input: PBMCs. The receptors were gathered from a boy aged 5-17 years in good health and CMV-seronegative. Each CDR3 is given with its conserved first and last residue. Fields, in order: J gene, D gene, V gene, clone size, CDR3 DNA, CDR3 protein. A D gene is named only where the DNA matches it firmly. Not all rows give a size; the values are once, few, many and, for expanded clones, a class.

j_gene: TRBJ1-6
d_gene: NA
v_gene: TRBV7-6
abundance: NA
CDR3nt: TGTGCCAGCAGCTCAGAAGGCCCCTTGACAGTCTATAATTCACCCCTCCACTTT
CDR3aa: CASSSEGPLTVYNSPLHF

j_gene: TRBJ2-1
d_gene: NA
v_gene: TRBV5-4
abundance: NA
CDR3nt: TGTGCCAGCAGCTTGGAGAATAGCTTATCCTACAATGAGCAGTTCTTC
CDR3aa: CASSLENSLSYNEQFF

j_gene: TRBJ2-2
d_gene: NA
v_gene: TRBV28
abundance: NA
CDR3nt: TGTGCCAGCAAAACGGGCACCGGGGAGCTGTTTTTT
CDR3aa: CASKTGTGELFF

j_gene: TRBJ2-2
d_gene: NA
v_gene: TRBV11-2
abundance: NA
CDR3nt: TGTGCCAGCAGGGAGGGATATACCGGGGAGCTGTTTTTT
CDR3aa: CASREGYTGELFF

j_gene: TRBJ2-3
d_gene: TRBD2
v_gene: TRBV10-3
abundance: NA
CDR3nt: TGTGCAGTTCTTTCCGGACGGGAGGATCCAGATACGCAGTATTTT
CDR3aa: CAVLSGREDPDTQYF

j_gene: TRBJ2-3
d_gene: TRBD2
v_gene: TRBV9
abundance: NA
CDR3nt: TGTGCCAGCAGCCTCTTGGTCGGGGGGAGCACAGATACGCAGTATTTT
CDR3aa: CASSLLVGGSTDTQYF

j_gene: TRBJ2-3
d_gene: NA
v_gene: TRBV4-1
abundance: once
CDR3nt: TGCGCCAGCAGCCAAGAACAGGCTCGCACAGATACGCAGTATTTT
CDR3aa: CASSQEQARTDTQYF

j_gene: TRBJ2-1
d_gene: TRBD2
v_gene: TRBV11-3
abundance: NA
CDR3nt: TGTGCCAGCAGCTTAGGTAGCGGGGGGGGATCCTACAATGAGCAGTTCTTC
CDR3aa: CASSLGSGGGSYNEQFF

j_gene: TRBJ2-7
d_gene: NA
v_gene: TRBV21-1
abundance: NA
CDR3nt: TGTGCCAGCAGCTCCTCTCAACAGGGCCAGGCGCTCTTGGAGCAGTACTTC
CDR3aa: CASSSSQQGQALLEQYF

j_gene: TRBJ2-2
d_gene: TRBD2
v_gene: TRBV30
abundance: few
CDR3nt: TGTGCCTGGAGTGTACGTCGGGAGGCCGGGGAGCTGTTTTTT
CDR3aa: CAWSVRREAGELFF

j_gene: TRBJ1-3
d_gene: TRBD1
v_gene: TRBV5-1
abundance: few
CDR3nt: TGCGCCAGCAGCTTGGCGGGGACAGGGAGGGGAAACGCCATATATTTT
CDR3aa: CASSLAGTGRGNAIYF

j_gene: TRBJ1-2
d_gene: NA
v_gene: TRBV27
abundance: NA
CDR3nt: TGTGCCAGCAGTTTATCTCTAGGAACAGGCTATGGCTACACCTTC
CDR3aa: CASSLSLGTGYGYTF

j_gene: TRBJ1-5
d_gene: TRBD1
v_gene: TRBV19
abundance: NA
CDR3nt: TGTGCCAGTCGGGACAGGGGACCCTTGAGGCCCCAGCATTTT
CDR3aa: CASRDRGPLRPQHF

j_gene: TRBJ1-1
d_gene: NA
v_gene: TRBV7-9
abundance: few
CDR3nt: TGTGCCAGCAGCCTTAGCGGGACTTGGGAAACTGAAGCTTTCTTT
CDR3aa: CASSLSGTWETEAFF

j_gene: TRBJ1-1
d_gene: NA
v_gene: TRBV5-1
abundance: NA
CDR3nt: TGCGCCAGCAGCGAAGGCCAGGGGAGGGATGAGTACACTGAAGCTTTCTTT
CDR3aa: CASSEGQGRDEYTEAFF

j_gene: TRBJ1-2
d_gene: TRBD1
v_gene: TRBV19
abundance: NA
CDR3nt: TGTGCCAGTAGTACCACCGGGACAGGGGGCTATGGCTACACCTTC
CDR3aa: CASSTTGTGGYGYTF

j_gene: TRBJ1-5
d_gene: NA
v_gene: TRBV4-1
abundance: NA
CDR3nt: TGCGCCAGCAGCCAAGACTCCTATCAGCCCCAGCATTTT
CDR3aa: CASSQDSYQPQHF

j_gene: TRBJ2-3
d_gene: TRBD1
v_gene: TRBV19
abundance: NA
CDR3nt: TGTGCCAGTAGTGCTACCGGGACAGGGGTAACGCAGTATTTT
CDR3aa: CASSATGTGVTQYF

j_gene: TRBJ2-3
d_gene: TRBD2
v_gene: TRBV5-1
abundance: NA
CDR3nt: TGCGCCAGCAGCTTCGGGGGGGATACGCAGTATTTT
CDR3aa: CASSFGGDTQYF

j_gene: TRBJ2-1
d_gene: NA
v_gene: TRBV2
abundance: NA
CDR3nt: TGTGCCGACCGGAGGCGAACTCACAATGAGCAGTTCTTC
CDR3aa: CADRRRTHNEQFF

j_gene: TRBJ1-2
d_gene: NA
v_gene: TRBV5-5
abundance: NA
CDR3nt: TGTGCCAGCAGCTCAATGGACGGGAATGGCTACACCTTC
CDR3aa: CASSSMDGNGYTF

j_gene: TRBJ1-6
d_gene: TRBD1
v_gene: TRBV2
abundance: NA
CDR3nt: TGTGCCAGCAGTGAAGCGGGTGGGGGACAGGTTGGGATCGGTTCACCCCTCCACTTT
CDR3aa: CASSEAGGGQVGIGSPLHF

j_gene: TRBJ1-2
d_gene: TRBD1
v_gene: TRBV30
abundance: NA
CDR3nt: TGTGCCTGGAGTGTAAGGCGGACAGGGGTCAACTATGGCTACACCTTC
CDR3aa: CAWSVRRTGVNYGYTF

j_gene: TRBJ2-1
d_gene: NA
v_gene: TRBV28
abundance: NA
CDR3nt: TGTGCCAGCAGCACGGGGTACAATGAGCAGTTCTTC
CDR3aa: CASSTGYNEQFF

j_gene: TRBJ2-1
d_gene: TRBD2
v_gene: TRBV19
abundance: once
CDR3nt: TGTGCCAGTAGTGGTAGCGTTGGAGGGAGGGCCTACAATGAGCAGTTCTTC
CDR3aa: CASSGSVGGRAYNEQFF

j_gene: TRBJ1-1
d_gene: NA
v_gene: TRBV30
abundance: NA
CDR3nt: TGTGCCTGGAGTGCGACCACAGGGAGCACTGAAGCTTTCTTT
CDR3aa: CAWSATTGSTEAFF

j_gene: TRBJ1-6
d_gene: NA
v_gene: TRBV19
abundance: few
CDR3nt: TGTGCCAGTAGTATAGCTGACACAGGGTACTCCTATAATTCACCCCTCCACTTT
CDR3aa: CASSIADTGYSYNSPLHF

j_gene: TRBJ1-2
d_gene: NA
v_gene: TRBV7-8
abundance: NA
CDR3nt: TGTGCCAGCAGCTTACCCGGGACAAACTATGGCTACACCTTC
CDR3aa: CASSLPGTNYGYTF

j_gene: TRBJ2-2
d_gene: TRBD1
v_gene: TRBV5-3
abundance: NA
CDR3nt: TGTGCCAGTGGAACAGGGGCGGTTTTCAACACCGGGGAGCTGTTTTTT
CDR3aa: CASGTGAVFNTGELFF

j_gene: TRBJ2-2
d_gene: NA
v_gene: TRBV7-2
abundance: once
CDR3nt: TGTGCCAGCAGCTTAGGTCGGGTGTCGACCGGGGAGCTGTTTTTT
CDR3aa: CASSLGRVSTGELFF

j_gene: TRBJ1-2
d_gene: TRBD1
v_gene: TRBV27
abundance: few
CDR3nt: TGTGCCAGCAGTTTAACAGGGGCGAGCTATGGCTACACCTTC
CDR3aa: CASSLTGASYGYTF

j_gene: TRBJ2-4
d_gene: NA
v_gene: TRBV25-1
abundance: NA
CDR3nt: TGTGCCAGCAGTGAAGCCGGCAAAAACATTCAGTACTTC
CDR3aa: CASSEAGKNIQYF

j_gene: TRBJ1-2
d_gene: NA
v_gene: TRBV19
abundance: NA
CDR3nt: TGTGCCAGTAGTTTACGAGACTATGGCTACACCTTC
CDR3aa: CASSLRDYGYTF

j_gene: TRBJ2-7
d_gene: TRBD1
v_gene: TRBV5-8
abundance: NA
CDR3nt: TGTGCCAGCAGCTTGGAAAGTTTCTCCGGGGGACAGGCGGCCTACGAGCAGTACTTC
CDR3aa: CASSLESFSGGQAAYEQYF

j_gene: TRBJ1-5
d_gene: TRBD1
v_gene: TRBV19
abundance: NA
CDR3nt: TGTGCCAGCCGACAGGGGGCGTACCAGCCCCAGCATTTT
CDR3aa: CASRQGAYQPQHF

j_gene: TRBJ1-2
d_gene: TRBD1
v_gene: TRBV28
abundance: NA
CDR3nt: TGTGCCAGCAGGGTGGCAGGGGGCAACTATGGCTACACCTTC
CDR3aa: CASRVAGGNYGYTF

j_gene: TRBJ2-3
d_gene: NA
v_gene: TRBV4-1
abundance: NA
CDR3nt: TGCGCCAGCAGCCATCCCGTTGGTAGGAGTTCAGATACGCAGTATTTT
CDR3aa: CASSHPVGRSSDTQYF

j_gene: TRBJ1-2
d_gene: NA
v_gene: TRBV6-1
abundance: NA
CDR3nt: TGTGCCAGCACTATGACAGATTCTAACTATGGCTACACCTTC
CDR3aa: CASTMTDSNYGYTF

j_gene: TRBJ2-7
d_gene: NA
v_gene: TRBV11-2
abundance: NA
CDR3nt: TGTGCCAGCAGTCAAATTTACGAGCAGTACTTC
CDR3aa: CASSQIYEQYF

j_gene: TRBJ2-5
d_gene: TRBD2
v_gene: TRBV7-9
abundance: once
CDR3nt: TGTGCCAGCATGCCTAGCGGGGGGGAGACCCAGTACTTC
CDR3aa: CASMPSGGETQYF